The 22 T cell receptor beta chains given below trace back to one sample, sequenced in a study of T cells in Graves' hyperthyroidism and ophthalmopathy. TCR beta CDR3 regions were amplified from RNA transcripts. The HTBI primer set served for first-round RT-PCR of the TCR CDR3. Using its own MiXCR run on the multiplex PCR reads, TCRdb lists one record per CDR3 protein. This table holds 92,000 or so distinct CDR3 sequences, around 52% found once. The specimen was blood. Receptors were obtained from a woman aged 35 to 49 with Graves' hyperthyroidism.

Many counts were recorded for this clonotype. The chain employs TRBV7-6 and TRBJ2-2; D uncertain. This CDR3 has 14 residues. Per germline, CDR1 SGHVS and CDR2 FNYEAQ. V was clipped by 2 bases and J by 6 bases, with 10 bases between them. The CDR3 protein is CASSLSPFPGELFF. The CDR3 bases are TGTGCCAGCAGCTTAAGCCCATTCCCCGGGGAGCTGTTTTTT.

The rearrangement uses TRBV29-1 and TRBJ1-1; TRBD1 matches 9 bases. Trimming cost V 0 bases and J 11 bases; bases outside gene matches: 10. The CDR3 loop spans 14 amino acids. Germline V gene lookup returns CDR1 SQVTM and CDR2 ANQGSEA. CDR3 sequence (DNA): TGCAGCGTTGAAGATCTCAGAGGGGACAGGGTGGCTTTCTTT. It is translated as CSVEDLRGDRVAFF.

DNA for the CDR3: TGCAGTGAGCGGGAGATGAACACTGAAGCTTTCTTT. Its protein is CSEREMNTEAFF. The chain links TRBV20-1 to TRBJ1-1; D gene uncertain. The CDR3 spans 12 residues. Germline CDR1 and CDR2: DFQATT and SNEGSKA (reference sequence). Trimming stripped 7 bases from V and 0 bases from J, with 9 bases between.

Points on this clonotype: This may come from a read error, since a much larger clone is one base off. This rearrangement joins TRBV7-2 to TRBJ1-3; D gene uncertain. The CDR3 covers 13 residues. The germline V gene has CDR1 SGHTA and CDR2 FQGNSA. Here the CDR3 reads CAWRPSSGNTMYF. CDR3 bases: TGTGCCTGGAGACCGTCCTCTGGAAACACCATGTATTTT.

The chain links TRBV7-2 to TRBJ2-2; D might be TRBD2 (6 bases). The V end was cut by 3 bases, the J end by 3 bases, with 14 bases between. Germline V gene sequence: CDR1 SGHTA, CDR2 FQGNSA. The CDR3 sequence is 16 residues long. The CDR3 nucleotides read TGTGCCAGCAGCTTCATCGGGAGATCGGACACCGGGGAGCTGTTTTTT. This sequence encodes CASSFIGRSDTGELFF.

With regard to this clonotype: A much bigger clone sits one base away, suggesting this may be a read error. The CDR3 is CASTSRLYTEAFF. As DNA, the CDR3 is TGTGCCAGCACCTCTAGACTTTACACTGAAGCTTTCTTT. The chain is built from TRBV11-2 and TRBJ1-1; no clear D gene. The CDR3 runs 13 residues. Trimming left V 7 bases short and J 3 bases short, with 12 bases between. CDR1 and CDR2 from the germline V gene are SGHAT and FQNNGV.

This chain links TRBV5-1 with TRBJ1-5; 8 positions match TRBD1. CDR3 length: 14 amino acids. With V trimmed by 2 bases and J by 6 bases, 4 bases remained unmatched. Germline assignment: CDR1 SGHRS and CDR2 YFSETQ. Here the CDR3 reads CASSFGQGAQPQHF. The DNA of the CDR3 is TGCGCCAGCAGCTTCGGACAGGGTGCTCAGCCCCAGCATTTT.

About this clonotype: One junction end disagrees with the germline gene, perhaps due to a read error. The gene calls are TRBV7-2 and TRBJ1-2; tentative D call: TRBD1 (5 bases). The CDR3 spans 13 residues. Per the germline V gene, CDR1 is SGHTA and CDR2 is FQGNSA. The CDR3 loop reads CASSTGGPGGYTF. CDR3 sequence (DNA): TGCGCCAGCAGCACCGGGGGTCCCGGCGGCTACACCTTC.

J is TRBJ1-2 and V is TRBV7-2, with D unresolved. Germline assignment: CDR1 SGHTA and CDR2 FQGNSA. The CDR3 has 14 residues. V lost 5 bases and J 3 bases, leaving 13 bases between the germline ends. This chain's CDR3 is CASSPDGQHYGYTF. Here the CDR3 DNA reads TGTGCCAGCAGCCCCGACGGGCAGCACTATGGCTACACCTTC.

The chain employs TRBV20-1 and TRBJ2-5, with D possibly TRBD2 on 6 matching bases. V was pared by 5 bases and J by 5 bases, with 15 bases between. Germline lookup yields CDR1 DFQATT and CDR2 SNEGSKA (reference sequence). The CDR3 is 13 residues long. CDR3 DNA sequence: TGCAGTGCTGTGACCGGAGGGTGGGAGACCCAGTACTTC. Protein sequence: CSAVTGGWETQYF.

The chain recombines TRBV6-1 with TRBJ1-6, with D maybe TRBD1 (6 bases). Germline V CDR1 and CDR2: MNHNS, SASEGT. The V end lost 4 bases, the J end lost 8 bases, and 9 bases lay between the germline ends. The CDR3 is 13 amino acids. The CDR3 bases are TGTGCCAGCAGTGTACAGGGCGATTCACCCCTCCACTTT. The encoded protein is CASSVQGDSPLHF.

The rearrangement links TRBV7-3 to TRBJ2-5; TRBD2 aligns across 7 bases. With 2 bases clipped from V and 8 bases from J, the junction kept 11 bases outside the gene matches. Per the germline V gene, CDR1 is SGHTA and CDR2 is FQGTGA. CDR3 length: 15 amino acids. The CDR3 coding sequence is TGTGCCAGCAGCTTATGGGGGACTATCAAGAGAACCCAGTACTTC. It specifies CASSLWGTIKRTQYF.

This clonotype was recorded many times. V usage is TRBV20-1 and J usage is TRBJ2-5; D is perhaps TRBD2 (6 bases). Trimming stripped 6 bases from V and 3 bases from J, with 17 bases between. From germline, CDR1 is DFQATT and CDR2 SNEGSKA (reference sequence). The CDR3 is 14 residues long. The CDR3 reads CSALEASVKETQYF. The DNA of the CDR3 is TGCAGTGCCCTAGAGGCTAGCGTAAAAGAGACCCAGTACTTC.

Only a few counts were recorded for this clonotype. V usage is TRBV7-9 and J usage is TRBJ1-4, with D perhaps TRBD1 (6 bases). CDR3 length equals 15 residues. Germline lookup yields CDR1 SEHNR and CDR2 FQNEAQ (reference sequence). Trimming removed 1 base at V and 3 bases at J, with 9 bases between. The CDR3 protein is CASSLGGGPNEKLFF. The CDR3 DNA reads as TGTGCCAGCAGCTTAGGAGGGGGACCTAATGAAAAACTGTTTTTT.

Turning to this clonotype: Given a much more abundant clone one base away, this may be a read error. V gene TRBV13 combines with J gene TRBJ1-5; D uncertain. Trimming shortened V by 6 bases and J by 6 bases, and 12 bases separated the two germline ends. From germline, CDR1 is PRHDT and CDR2 FYEKMQ (reference sequence). CDR3 size: 13 residues. CDR3 bases: TGTGCCAGCAGTTTTACTGCACGTCAGCCCCAGCATTTT. Its protein product is CASSFTARQPQHF.

The chain has TRBV9 and TRBJ2-7; 12 nucleotides match TRBD2. The CDR3 has 15 residues. Unmatched junction bases numbered 4, after V lost 0 bases and J lost 6 bases. Germline V gene sequence: CDR1 SGDLS, CDR2 YYNGEE. The CDR3 nucleotides read TGTGCCAGCAGCGTAGCTCCGACTAGCGGGAGCGAGCAGTACTTC. Translation gives CASSVAPTSGSEQYF.

The chain couples TRBV29-1 to TRBJ1-1; no clear D gene. Trimming left V 4 bases short and J 1 base short, with 13 bases between. The CDR3 sequence is 14 residues long. Germline V lookup: CDR1 SQVTM, CDR2 ANQGSEA. CDR3 in DNA: TGCAGCGTTGCTTTTCCCGGAGGGAACACTGAAGCTTTCTTT. It encodes CSVAFPGGNTEAFF. Drawing the rest from reference TRBV29-1 and TRBJ1-1, the complete variable domain is SAVISQKPSRDICQRGTSLTIQCQVDSQVTMMFWYRQQPGQSLTLIATANQGSEATYESGFVIDKFPISRPNLTFSTLTVSNMSPEDSSIYLCSVAFPGGNTEAFFGQGTRLTVV.

The DNA of the CDR3 is TGTGCCATTCAAACAGGGGGCGCGGACACCATATATTTT. Encoded protein: CAIQTGGADTIYF. The chain is built from TRBV10-3 and TRBJ1-3; TRBD1 matches 9 bases. V shed 9 bases, J shed 8 bases, and the junction held 8 bases outside the gene matches. Germline assignment: CDR1 ENHRY and CDR2 SYGVKD. CDR3 size: 13 residues.

V gene TRBV7-8 combines with J gene TRBJ1-2, with no clear D. The length of the CDR3 is 12 residues. V was cut by 6 bases and J by 12 bases, with 17 bases left in between. The germline CDR1 and CDR2 sequences are SGHVS and FQNEAQ. The CDR3 DNA reads TGTGCCAGCAGTCATGCCGGACGGCAGAACACCTTC. It codes for CASSHAGRQNTF.

V gene TRBV7-9 combines with J gene TRBJ2-3, with D perhaps matching TRBD2 (5 bases). The CDR3 is made up of 16 amino acids. Germline loops: CDR1 SEHNR, CDR2 FQNEAQ (reference sequence). The V gene lost 6 bases and the J gene lost 0 bases, with 16 bases spanning the gap. CDR3 sequence (DNA): TGTGCCAGCAGTCCACCCCCTAGCCGGAGCACAGATACGCAGTATTTT. Protein sequence: CASSPPPSRSTDTQYF.

This clonotype was found many times. This chain links TRBV6-5 with TRBJ2-7, with D possibly matching TRBD1 (5 bases). V lost 6 bases and J 0 bases, leaving 9 bases between the germline ends. Germline V gene sequence: CDR1 MNHEY, CDR2 SVGAGI. The CDR3 length is 13 residues. Here the CDR3 DNA reads TGTGCCAGCAGAAGACAGTCCTCCTACGAGCAGTACTTC. It encodes CASRRQSSYEQYF.

This clonotype was seen many times. The J gene is TRBJ2-7, the V gene TRBV7-8; D unresolved. The CDR3 is made up of 17 amino acids. Per the germline V gene, CDR1 is SGHVS and CDR2 is FQNEAQ. Deletions cut 3 bases from V and 4 bases from J, with 22 bases between. CDR3 in amino acids: CASSFRKTVASQYEQYF. Here the CDR3 DNA reads TGTGCCAGCAGCTTTAGAAAAACGGTAGCTTCCCAATACGAGCAGTACTTC.